This entry lists 3 T cell receptor beta chains sequenced from one sample in a study. One entry per CDR3 protein, called by TCRdb with MiXCR from the RT-PCR reads. The profile covers about 680,000 distinct CDR3 sequences, with approximately 15% appearing a single time and 3.6% taken by the ten largest. Material: memory CD4+ T cells from blood. The source is a female donor in good health, serving as a healthy control.

In its sample, this clonotype was seen many times. The chain carries TRBV5-6 and TRBJ2-3; 12 nucleotides match TRBD2. V lost 4 bases to trimming and J lost 4 bases; unmatched junction nucleotides: 10. The CDR3 runs 17 residues. Germline V CDR1 and CDR2: SGHDT, YYEEEE. The CDR3 sequence is CASSLLSSGRAPDTQYF. In DNA, the CDR3 is TGTGCCAGCAGCCTCCTATCTAGCGGGAGGGCCCCAGATACGCAGTATTTT.

In its sample, this clonotype was seen a few times. This rearrangement joins TRBV28 to TRBJ2-5; unclear D gene. Germline-derived CDR1 and CDR2 are MDHEN and SYDVKM. The V end was cut by 7 bases, the J end by 5 bases, with 23 bases between. The CDR3 runs to 16 residues. The CDR3 nucleotides are TGTGCCAGCATTTCGTCCTCAGGTCTATGGTTGGAGACCCAGTACTTC. Its protein is CASISSSGLWLETQYF.

This chain connects TRBV9 to TRBJ1-6; tentatively, D is TRBD1 (5 bases). The CDR3 consists of 17 residues. Trimming removed 4 bases at V and 4 bases at J, with 18 bases between. Germline V CDR1 and CDR2: SGDLS, YYNGEE. CDR3 DNA: TGTGCCAGCAGCACCGGGACTTCTTCGGGATATAATTCACCCCTCCACTTT. It encodes CASSTGTSSGYNSPLHF. The full variable domain, its missing parts supplied by reference TRBV9 and TRBJ1-6, is DSGVTQTPKHLITATGQRVTLRCSPRSGDLSVYWYQQSLDQGLQFLIQYYNGEERAKGNILERFSAQQFPDLHSELNLSSLELGDSALYFCASSTGTSSGYNSPLHFGNGTRLTVT.